This T cell receptor beta chain was found in a study of blood T cells in healthy people across ages. This clonotype was seen many times. V shed 7 bases, J shed 3 bases, and the junction held 4 bases outside the gene matches. In germline, CDR1 is SQVTM, CDR2 ANQGSEA. The CDR3 extends over 13 amino acids. Sample-barcoded 5' priming and a J-beta primer mix drove a second PCR of roughly 7 to 11 cycles. Via MiXCR, TCRdb re-called the 5' RACE reads, giving one row per CDR3 protein. The top ten hold about a fifth of the sample, which has approximately 820,000 distinct CDR3 sequences, roughly 44% seen once. V gene TRBV29-1 combines with J gene TRBJ2-1; 9 bases map to TRBD1. This sequence originates from a man in his fifties or sixties in good health. The sequenced sample consisted of blood. DNA for the CDR3: TGCAGCGCCGGGACAGGGAACTACAATGAGCAGTTCTTC. As protein: CSAGTGNYNEQFF.